A selection of T cell receptor beta chains follows, all from one sample in a study of neurological immune-mediated disorders. TCRdb redid the calling of the 5' RACE reads with MiXCR, one entry per CDR3 protein. The data show about 41,000 distinct CDR3 sequences, 2% to 3% seen once. The sample consisted of PBMCs. The source of these receptors is a man aged 30-40 years with multiple sclerosis. The CDR3 runs from the conserved cysteine through the conserved F or W. A D gene is named only where the DNA matches it firmly. The size field reads how often the clone was seen (once, few, many) or a class if it is expanded.

v_gene,abundance,j_gene,d_gene,CDR3nt,CDR3aa
TRBV7-2,many,TRBJ1-3,TRBD1,TGTGCCAGCAGGGGACAGGCTGGAAACACCATATATTTT,CASRGQAGNTIYF
TRBV5-1,many,TRBJ2-2,-,TGCGCCAGCAGCTTGAAGCAGCGCACCGGGGAGCTGTTTTTT,CASSLKQRTGELFF
TRBV24-1,many,TRBJ2-5,-,TGTGCCACCAGTGATTTGCGACATCTTCAAGAGACCCAGTACTTC,CATSDLRHLQETQYF
TRBV6-5,many,TRBJ1-1,TRBD1,TGTGCCAGCAGTTACTTGGGGACAGGGAACACTGAAGCTTTCTTT,CASSYLGTGNTEAFF
TRBV9,many,TRBJ2-3,TRBD2,TGTGCCAGCAGCGTAAGGCCTAGCGGGACCACAGATACGCAGTATTTT,CASSVRPSGTTDTQYF
TRBV5-1,many,TRBJ1-5,-,TGCGCCAGCAGCTTGGCTGGGGGTGGCAATCAGCCCCAGCATTTT,CASSLAGGGNQPQHF
TRBV20-1,many,TRBJ2-3,TRBD2,TGCAGTGCTTCAGTTACCGGGACTAGCGGCACAGATACGCAGTATTTT,CSASVTGTSGTDTQYF
TRBV27,many,TRBJ1-6,-,TGTGCCAGCAGTTTATCGGGCAGGGGTTCACCCCTCCACTTT,CASSLSGRGSPLHF
TRBV20-1,many,TRBJ2-7,TRBD2,TGCAGTGCTAGATCGACTAGCGGGAGGTTCGAGCAGTACTTC,CSARSTSGRFEQYF
TRBV29-1,many,TRBJ1-5,-,TGCAGCGTCATGGACGCTAGCAATCAGCCCCAGCATTTT,CSVMDASNQPQHF
TRBV25-1,many,TRBJ1-2,TRBD1,TGTGCCAGCAGCCGAGGACAGGGACTTTTTAACTATGGCTACACCTTC,CASSRGQGLFNYGYTF
TRBV2,many,TRBJ2-5,-,TGTGCCAGCATCACCCAGGATTGGGGAGAGACCCAGTACTTC,CASITQDWGETQYF
TRBV5-1,many,TRBJ2-5,TRBD1,TGCGCCAGCAGCGGAACAGGGGGCGCGGAGACCCAGTACTTC,CASSGTGGAETQYF
TRBV5-1,many,TRBJ2-4,TRBD2,TGCGCCAGCAGCTTGGTTAGCGGGGGGAAGCTAGCCAAAAACATTCAGTACTTC,CASSLVSGGKLAKNIQYF
TRBV20-1,many,TRBJ1-4,TRBD1,TGCAGTGCTAGAGACCCTACAGACAGGGAGTCAAGGGAAAAACTGTTTTTT,CSARDPTDRESREKLFF
TRBV20-1,many,TRBJ1-5,TRBD1,TGCAGTGCCGCCCCTGGGACAGGGGACAATCAGCCCCAGCATTTT,CSAAPGTGDNQPQHF
TRBV6-5,many,TRBJ1-2,-,TGTGCCAGCACAGGGTTGGAAGGCTACACCTTC,CASTGLEGYTF
TRBV4-2,many,TRBJ2-1,TRBD1,TGTGCCAGCAGCCAGATTGGGACAGGGGGAAAAGATGAGCAGTTCTTC,CASSQIGTGGKDEQFF
TRBV24-1,many,TRBJ2-5,TRBD1,TGTGCCACCAGTGCAGGGGGCGGTTTAGGGGAGACCCAGTACTTC,CATSAGGGLGETQYF
TRBV18,many,TRBJ1-4,TRBD1,TGTGCCAGCTCACCTGGACAGGGCGCGGAAAAACTGTTTTTT,CASSPGQGAEKLFF
TRBV7-2,many,TRBJ2-2,TRBD1,TGTGCCAGCAGCCCCACAGGGGTGGAGTCCGGGGAGCTGTTTTTT,CASSPTGVESGELFF
TRBV10-3,many,TRBJ2-2,-,TGTGCCATCAGTGAGTCGGGGACAGGGGAGCTGTTTTTT,CAISESGTGELFF
TRBV28,many,TRBJ2-2,-,TGTGCCAGCAGCCCTGCGGACACCGGGGAGCTGTTTTTT,CASSPADTGELFF
TRBV6-5,many,TRBJ2-3,TRBD2,TGTGCCAGCAGTTACTCCCCGACTAGCGGGGGGGCCGGAGATACGCAGTATTTT,CASSYSPTSGGAGDTQYF
TRBV5-6,many,TRBJ1-1,-,TGTGCCAGCAGCCAACTGGGGATGGGTGCCGCTTTCTTT,CASSQLGMGAAFF
TRBV12-3/TRBV12-4,many,TRBJ2-7,TRBD2,TGTGCCAGCAGTTTAGGGCCGGTTAGCGGGTTCGGATACGAGCAGTACTTC,CASSLGPVSGFGYEQYF
TRBV9,many,TRBJ2-7,TRBD1,TGTGCCAGCAGCGAGGGACAGGGGTATGAGCAGTACTTC,CASSEGQGYEQYF
TRBV7-9,many,TRBJ1-1,-,TGTGCCAGCAGCTTAGCAGCTGGGCCGAACACTGAAGCTTTCTTT,CASSLAAGPNTEAFF
TRBV12-3/TRBV12-4,many,TRBJ2-2,TRBD1,TGTGCCAGCAGCAGGTCGACCGGGACAGCGAACACCGGGGAGCTGTTTTTT,CASSRSTGTANTGELFF
TRBV5-1,many,TRBJ2-7,-,TGCGCCAGCAGCTTGGAGGCTGGGTTTAGCAACGAGCAGTACTTC,CASSLEAGFSNEQYF
TRBV12-3/TRBV12-4,many,TRBJ1-2,-,TGTGCCAGCAGTTTAAACGGTGCTAACTATGGCTACACCTTC,CASSLNGANYGYTF
TRBV12-3/TRBV12-4,many,TRBJ1-1,TRBD1,TGTGCCAGCAGTCCCCGGACAGGGGGCACTGAAGCTTTCTTT,CASSPRTGGTEAFF
TRBV9,many,TRBJ2-1,TRBD2,TGTGCCAGCAGCGAGGGACTAGCGTCCTACAATGAGCAGTTCTTC,CASSEGLASYNEQFF
TRBV7-8,few,TRBJ2-7,TRBD2,TGTGCCAGCAGCCCCCCTGGGACTAGCGGGAGGCCCTACGAGCAGTACTTC,CASSPPGTSGRPYEQYF
TRBV5-4,many,TRBJ2-5,TRBD1,TGTGCCAGCAGCTTGGGACAGGGCGGGACCCAGTACTTC,CASSLGQGGTQYF
TRBV7-2,many,TRBJ2-7,TRBD1,TGTGCCAGCAGCTTAGTTAGGGACAGCTCCGAGCAGTACTTC,CASSLVRDSSEQYF
TRBV20-1,many,TRBJ2-2,-,TGCAGTGCTCCGGACCGGAACACCGGGGAGCTGTTTTTT,CSAPDRNTGELFF
TRBV7-2,many,TRBJ1-5,-,TGTGCCAGCAGCTTTTCTGATAGCAATCAGCCCCAGCATTTT,CASSFSDSNQPQHF
TRBV20-1,many,TRBJ2-7,-,TGCAGTGCTAGAGAGACAGGAAGGGACTACGAGCAGTACTTC,CSARETGRDYEQYF
TRBV18,many,TRBJ2-7,-,TGTGCCAGCTCACCTCCGATGGCCTACGAGCAGTACTTC,CASSPPMAYEQYF
TRBV11-2,few,TRBJ2-7,-,TGTGCCAGCAGCTTAACCACTCAACTTTCAGAGCAGTACTTC,CASSLTTQLSEQYF
TRBV5-1,many,TRBJ2-5,TRBD1,TGCGCCAGCAGCCCTGTGACAGGGGGCGGTGAGACCCAGTACTTC,CASSPVTGGGETQYF
TRBV3-1,many,TRBJ2-3,-,TGTGCCAGCAGCCAAGTCCGGGACAGCACAGATACGCAGTATTTT,CASSQVRDSTDTQYF
TRBV20-1,many,TRBJ2-3,-,TGCAGTGCCGGTCACAGGGATACGCAGTATTTT,CSAGHRDTQYF
TRBV6-5,many,TRBJ2-2,TRBD1,TGTGCCAGCAGTAAGGACAGGGGTAACACCGGGGAGCTGTTTTTT,CASSKDRGNTGELFF